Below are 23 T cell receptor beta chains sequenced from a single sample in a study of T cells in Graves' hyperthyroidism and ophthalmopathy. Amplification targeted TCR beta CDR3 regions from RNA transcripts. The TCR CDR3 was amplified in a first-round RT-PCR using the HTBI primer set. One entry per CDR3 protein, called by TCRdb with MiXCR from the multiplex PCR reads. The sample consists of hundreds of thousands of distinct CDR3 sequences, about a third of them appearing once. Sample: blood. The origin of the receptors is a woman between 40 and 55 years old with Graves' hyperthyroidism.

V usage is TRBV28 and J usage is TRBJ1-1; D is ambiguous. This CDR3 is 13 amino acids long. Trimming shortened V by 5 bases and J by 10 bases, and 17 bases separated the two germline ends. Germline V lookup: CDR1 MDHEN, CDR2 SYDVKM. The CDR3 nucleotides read TGTGCCAGCAGTCCTAGGACTTCTCGTAGAGCTTTCTTT. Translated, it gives CASSPRTSRRAFF.

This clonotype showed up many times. DNA for the CDR3: TGCGCCAGCAGCGTACGACAGGGCTGGAACACTGAAGCTTTCTTT. Translating gives CASSVRQGWNTEAFF. The rearrangement uses TRBV5-1 and TRBJ1-1; 7 bases fit TRBD1. Germline loops: CDR1 SGHRS, CDR2 YFSETQ. V shed 4 bases and J 1 base; nucleotides not matched to a gene: 7. This CDR3 spans 15 amino acids.

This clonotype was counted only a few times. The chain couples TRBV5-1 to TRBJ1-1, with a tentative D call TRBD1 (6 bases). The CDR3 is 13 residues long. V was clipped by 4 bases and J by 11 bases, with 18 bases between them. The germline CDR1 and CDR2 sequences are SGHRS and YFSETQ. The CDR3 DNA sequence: TGCGCCAGCAGCCAGGGGACATTTGGGCCCGCTTTCTTT. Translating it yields CASSQGTFGPAFF. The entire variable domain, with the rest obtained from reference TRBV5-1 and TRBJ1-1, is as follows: KAGVTQTPRYLIKTRGQQVTLSCSPISGHRSVSWYQQTPGQGLQFLFEYFSETQRNKGNFPGRFSGRQFSNSRSEMNVSTLELGDSALYLCASSQGTFGPAFFGQGTRLTVV.

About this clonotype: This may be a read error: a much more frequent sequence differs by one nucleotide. The CDR3 reads CASSFVDRGQETQYF. The CDR3 nucleotides read TGTGCCAGCAGCTTCGTGGACAGGGGCCAAGAGACCCAGTACTTC. This chain connects TRBV7-9 to TRBJ2-5; 9 bases agree with TRBD1. The CDR3 has 15 residues. Trimming at V came to 3 bases and at J to 1 base, leaving 3 bases not matched to a gene. The V gene's germline CDR1 is SEHNR and CDR2 FQNEAQ (reference sequence).

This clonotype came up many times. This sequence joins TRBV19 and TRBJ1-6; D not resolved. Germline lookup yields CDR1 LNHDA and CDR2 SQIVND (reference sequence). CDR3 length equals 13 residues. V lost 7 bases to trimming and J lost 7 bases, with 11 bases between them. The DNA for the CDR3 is TGTGCCAGTACCGACCACGCCAATTCACCCCTCCACTTT. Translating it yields CASTDHANSPLHF.

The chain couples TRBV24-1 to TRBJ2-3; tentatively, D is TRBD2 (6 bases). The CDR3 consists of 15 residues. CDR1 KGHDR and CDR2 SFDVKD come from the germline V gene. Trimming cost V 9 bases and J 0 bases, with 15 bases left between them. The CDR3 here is CATGGGYSSTDTQYF. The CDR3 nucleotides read TGTGCCACCGGGGGAGGCTACTCTAGCACAGATACGCAGTATTTT.

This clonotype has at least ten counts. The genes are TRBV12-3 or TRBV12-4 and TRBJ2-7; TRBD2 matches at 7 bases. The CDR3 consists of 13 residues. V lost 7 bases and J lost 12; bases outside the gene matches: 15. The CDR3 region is CASTLGEGLTPYF. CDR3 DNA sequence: TGTGCCAGCACCCTCGGAGAGGGACTAACTCCGTACTTC.

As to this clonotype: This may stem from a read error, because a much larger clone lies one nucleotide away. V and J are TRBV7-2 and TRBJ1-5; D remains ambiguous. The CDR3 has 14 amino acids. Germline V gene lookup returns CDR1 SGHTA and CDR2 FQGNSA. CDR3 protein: CASSIAQPGQPQHF. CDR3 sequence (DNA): TGTGCCAGCAGCATAGCGCAGCCGGGGCAGCCCCAGCATTTT.

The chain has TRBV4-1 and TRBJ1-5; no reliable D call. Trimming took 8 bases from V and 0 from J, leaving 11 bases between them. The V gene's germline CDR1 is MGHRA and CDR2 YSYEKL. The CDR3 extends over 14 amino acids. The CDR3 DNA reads TGCGCCAGCGGGCCGGGGTATAGCAATCAGCCCCAGCATTTT. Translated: CASGPGYSNQPQHF.

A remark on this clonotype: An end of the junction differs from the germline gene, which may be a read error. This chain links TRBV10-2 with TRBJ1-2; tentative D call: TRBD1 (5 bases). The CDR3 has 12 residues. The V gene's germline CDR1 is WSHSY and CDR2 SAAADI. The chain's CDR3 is CASSRTGDGHTF. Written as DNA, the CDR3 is TGCGCCAGCAGCCGTACAGGTGATGGCCACACCTTC.

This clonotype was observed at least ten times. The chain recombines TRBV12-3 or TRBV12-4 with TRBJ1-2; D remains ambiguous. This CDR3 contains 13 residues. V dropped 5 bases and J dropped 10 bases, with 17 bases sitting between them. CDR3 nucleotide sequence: TGTGCCAGCAGTCCGCGGGGAGTCCTCGACTACACCTTC. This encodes CASSPRGVLDYTF.

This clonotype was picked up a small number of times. CDR3 residues: CATKHVDYGYTF. CDR3 bases: TGTGCCACCAAACACGTGGACTATGGCTACACCTTC. This chain joins TRBV7-9 and TRBJ1-2; D is uncertain. The germline V and J ends were trimmed by 10 bases and 3 bases, with 12 bases remaining between them. There are 12 residues in the CDR3. From germline, CDR1 is SEHNR and CDR2 FQNEAQ (reference sequence).

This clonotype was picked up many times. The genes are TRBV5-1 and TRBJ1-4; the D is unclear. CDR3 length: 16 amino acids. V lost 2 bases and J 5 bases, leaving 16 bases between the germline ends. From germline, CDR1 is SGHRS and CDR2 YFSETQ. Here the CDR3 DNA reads TGCGCCAGCAGCTTCGGCAGCTCAATGGGAAATGAAAAACTGTTTTTT. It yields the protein CASSFGSSMGNEKLFF. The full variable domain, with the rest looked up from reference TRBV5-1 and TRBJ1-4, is KAGVTQTPRYLIKTRGQQVTLSCSPISGHRSVSWYQQTPGQGLQFLFEYFSETQRNKGNFPGRFSGRQFSNSRSEMNVSTLELGDSALYLCASSFGSSMGNEKLFFGSGTQLSVL.

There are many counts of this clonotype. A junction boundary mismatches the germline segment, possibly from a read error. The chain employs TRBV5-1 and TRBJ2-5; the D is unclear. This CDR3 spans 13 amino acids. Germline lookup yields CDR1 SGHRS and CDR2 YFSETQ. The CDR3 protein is CASSLFLGETQYF. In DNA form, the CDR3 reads TGTGCCAGCAGCTTGTTTTTGGGAGAGACCCAGTACTTC.

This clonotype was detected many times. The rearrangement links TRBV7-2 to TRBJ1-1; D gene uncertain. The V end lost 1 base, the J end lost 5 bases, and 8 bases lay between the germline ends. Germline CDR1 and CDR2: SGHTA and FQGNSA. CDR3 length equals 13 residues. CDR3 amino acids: CASSLVSETEAFF. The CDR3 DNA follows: TGTGCCAGCAGCTTAGTTTCTGAAACTGAAGCTTTCTTT.

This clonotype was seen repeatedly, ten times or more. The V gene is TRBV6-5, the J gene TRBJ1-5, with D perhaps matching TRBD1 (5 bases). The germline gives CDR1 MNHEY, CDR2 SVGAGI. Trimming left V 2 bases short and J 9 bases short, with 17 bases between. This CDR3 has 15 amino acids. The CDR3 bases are TGTGCCAGCAGTTACGCTGAAAGGGACGTTTGGCCCCAGCATTTT. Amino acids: CASSYAERDVWPQHF.

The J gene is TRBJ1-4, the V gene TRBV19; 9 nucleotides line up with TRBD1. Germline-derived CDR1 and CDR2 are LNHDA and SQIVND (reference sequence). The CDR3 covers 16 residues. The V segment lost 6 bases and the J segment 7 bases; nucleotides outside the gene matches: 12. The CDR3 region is CASRLIGTGYGEKLFF. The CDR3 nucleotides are TGTGCCAGTAGACTTATTGGGACAGGGTATGGTGAAAAACTGTTTTTT.

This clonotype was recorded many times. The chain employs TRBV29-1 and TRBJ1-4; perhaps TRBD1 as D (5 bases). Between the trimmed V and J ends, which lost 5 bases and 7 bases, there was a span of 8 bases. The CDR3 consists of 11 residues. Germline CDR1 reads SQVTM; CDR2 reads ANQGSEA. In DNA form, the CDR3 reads TGCAGCGTTAGGGGACGTGAAAAACTGTTTTTT. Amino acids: CSVRGREKLFF. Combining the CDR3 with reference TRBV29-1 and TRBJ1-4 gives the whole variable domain SAVISQKPSRDICQRGTSLTIQCQVDSQVTMMFWYRQQPGQSLTLIATANQGSEATYESGFVIDKFPISRPNLTFSTLTVSNMSPEDSSIYLCSVRGREKLFFGSGTQLSVL.

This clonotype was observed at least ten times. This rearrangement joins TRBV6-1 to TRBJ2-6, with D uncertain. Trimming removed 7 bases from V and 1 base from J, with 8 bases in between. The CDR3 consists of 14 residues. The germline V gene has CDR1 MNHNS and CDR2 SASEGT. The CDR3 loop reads CASTQGSGANVLTF. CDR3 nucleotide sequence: TGTGCCAGCACCCAAGGTTCTGGGGCCAACGTCCTGACTTTC.

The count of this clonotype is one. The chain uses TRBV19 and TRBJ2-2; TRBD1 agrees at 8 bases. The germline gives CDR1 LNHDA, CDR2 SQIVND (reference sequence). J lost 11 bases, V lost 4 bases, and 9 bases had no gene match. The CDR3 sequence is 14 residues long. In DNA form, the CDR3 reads TGTGCCAGTAGTAACAGGGGGAACTACAATGAGCTGTTTTTT. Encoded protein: CASSNRGNYNELFF.

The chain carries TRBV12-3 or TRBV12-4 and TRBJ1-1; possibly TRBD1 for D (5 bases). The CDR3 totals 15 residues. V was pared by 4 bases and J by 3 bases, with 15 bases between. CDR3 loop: CASSYRTGGDTEAFF. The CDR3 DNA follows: TGTGCCAGCAGTTACAGGACGGGTGGGGACACTGAAGCTTTCTTT.

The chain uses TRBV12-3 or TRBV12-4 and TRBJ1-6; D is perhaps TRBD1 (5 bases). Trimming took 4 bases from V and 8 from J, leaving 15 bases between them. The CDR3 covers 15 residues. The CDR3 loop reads CASSSSTGTHSPLHF. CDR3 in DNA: TGTGCCAGCAGTTCCTCGACCGGGACCCATTCACCCCTCCACTTT.

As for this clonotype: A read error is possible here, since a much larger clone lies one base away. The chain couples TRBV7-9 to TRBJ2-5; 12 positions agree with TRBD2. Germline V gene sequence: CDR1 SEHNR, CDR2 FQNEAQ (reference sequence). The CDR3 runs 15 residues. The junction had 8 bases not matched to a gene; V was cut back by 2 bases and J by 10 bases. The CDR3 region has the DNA TGTGCCAGCAGCTTATCCGAAACTAGCGGGGGGATCCAGTACTTC. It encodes CASSLSETSGGIQYF.